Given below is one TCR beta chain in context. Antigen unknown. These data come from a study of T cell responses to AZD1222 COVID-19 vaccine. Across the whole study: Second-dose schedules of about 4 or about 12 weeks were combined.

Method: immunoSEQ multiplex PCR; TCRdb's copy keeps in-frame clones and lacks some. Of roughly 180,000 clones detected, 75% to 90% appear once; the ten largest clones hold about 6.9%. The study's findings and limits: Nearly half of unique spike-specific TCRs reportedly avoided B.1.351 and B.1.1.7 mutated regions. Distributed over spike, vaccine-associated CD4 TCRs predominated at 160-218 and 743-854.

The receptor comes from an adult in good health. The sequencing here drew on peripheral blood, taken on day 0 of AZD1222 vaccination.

This CDR3 is CASFGLAGDKLYNEQFF. Written as DNA, the CDR3 is TGTGCCAGCTTCGGACTAGCGGGGGACAAACTCTACAATGAGCAGTTCTTC. The chain joins TRBV18 to TRBJ2-1; TRBD2 agrees at 13 bases. CDR1 and CDR2 (germline): KGHSH, LQKENI. Trimming cost V 7 bases and J 3 bases; bases outside gene matches: 9. This CDR3 spans 17 amino acids.